The clone carrying this TCR beta chain was counted only a few times. What it binds is not known. Profiling relied on immunoSEQ multiplex PCR, and the TCRdb table lists in-frame clones only, not all of them. The sample has 120,000 to 150,000 clones, roughly 83% seen once. The CDR3 covers 17 residues. Per the germline V gene, CDR1 is SGHTA and CDR2 is FQGNSA. V shed 4 bases and J shed 1 base, with 19 bases lying between them. The sample belongs to a study of radiation and T cells in renal cell carcinoma. Study-wide background: Nephrectomy followed 15 Gy stereotactic body radiation by 4 weeks.

Whole-study results and caveats: Without pretreatment biopsies, baseline tumor clonotype presence was undetermined. In blood, top tumor clones expanded by 2 weeks, shrinking by 4.

The time point is: baseline pretreatment blood. The treatment was: 15 Gy SBRT to primary tumor, nephrectomy 4 weeks later. Blood was sampled at baseline, 2 weeks and 4 weeks after SBRT. The clonotype originates from a woman in her forties or fifties with renal cell carcinoma. The specimen comprised blood, sampled from a patient whose treatment included radiotherapy and nephrectomy. J is TRBJ1-1 and V is TRBV7-2, with D perhaps matching TRBD1 (6 bases). CDR3 sequence: CASSSPRRQVKNTEAFF. As DNA, the CDR3 is TGTGCCAGCAGCTCCCCTCGCCGACAGGTCAAGAACACTGAAGCTTTCTTT.